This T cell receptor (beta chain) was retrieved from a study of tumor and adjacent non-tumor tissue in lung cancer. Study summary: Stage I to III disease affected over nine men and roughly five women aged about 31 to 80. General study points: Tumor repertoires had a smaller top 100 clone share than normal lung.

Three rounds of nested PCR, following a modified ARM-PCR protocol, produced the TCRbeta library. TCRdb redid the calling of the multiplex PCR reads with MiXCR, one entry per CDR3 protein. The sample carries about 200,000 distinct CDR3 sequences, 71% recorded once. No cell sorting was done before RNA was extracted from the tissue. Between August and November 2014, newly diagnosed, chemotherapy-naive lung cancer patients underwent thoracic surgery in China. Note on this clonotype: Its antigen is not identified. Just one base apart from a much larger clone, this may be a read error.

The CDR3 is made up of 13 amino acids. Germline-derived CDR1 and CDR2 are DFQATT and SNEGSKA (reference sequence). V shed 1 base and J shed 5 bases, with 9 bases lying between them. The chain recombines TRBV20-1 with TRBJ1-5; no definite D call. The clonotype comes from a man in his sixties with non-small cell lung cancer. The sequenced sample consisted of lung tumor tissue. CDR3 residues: CSARGLGYQPQHF. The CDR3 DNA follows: TGCAGTGCTAGAGGACTGGGGTATCAGCCCCAGCATTTT.